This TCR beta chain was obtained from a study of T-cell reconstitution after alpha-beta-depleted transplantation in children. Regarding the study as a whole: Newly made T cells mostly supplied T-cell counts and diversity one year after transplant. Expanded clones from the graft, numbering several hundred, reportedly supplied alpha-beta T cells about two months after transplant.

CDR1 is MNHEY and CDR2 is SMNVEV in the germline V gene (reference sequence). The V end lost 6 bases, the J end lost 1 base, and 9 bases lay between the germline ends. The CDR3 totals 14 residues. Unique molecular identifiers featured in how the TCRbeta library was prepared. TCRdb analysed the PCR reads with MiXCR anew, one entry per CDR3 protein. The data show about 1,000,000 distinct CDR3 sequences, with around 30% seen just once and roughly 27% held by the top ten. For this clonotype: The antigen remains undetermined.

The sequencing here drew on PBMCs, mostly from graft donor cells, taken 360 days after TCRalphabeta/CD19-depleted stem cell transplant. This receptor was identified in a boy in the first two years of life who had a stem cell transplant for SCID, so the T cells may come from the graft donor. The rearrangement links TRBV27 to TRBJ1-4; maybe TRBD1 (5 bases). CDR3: CASSFTGTNEKLFF. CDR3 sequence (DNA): TGTGCCAGCAGCTTTACAGGAACTAATGAAAAACTGTTTTTT.